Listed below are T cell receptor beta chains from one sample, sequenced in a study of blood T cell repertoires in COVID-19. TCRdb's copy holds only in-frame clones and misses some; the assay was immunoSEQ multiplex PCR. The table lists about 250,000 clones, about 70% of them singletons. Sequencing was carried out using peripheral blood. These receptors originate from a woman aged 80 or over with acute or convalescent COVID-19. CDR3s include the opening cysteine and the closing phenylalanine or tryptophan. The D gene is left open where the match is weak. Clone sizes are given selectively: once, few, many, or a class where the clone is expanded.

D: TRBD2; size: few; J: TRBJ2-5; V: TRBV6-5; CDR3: CASTPAGGAQYF; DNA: TGTGCCAGCACCCCCGCCGGGGGGGCCCAGTACTTC
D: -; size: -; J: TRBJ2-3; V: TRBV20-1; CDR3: CSARRGDTQYF; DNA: TGCAGTGCTAGGAGGGGGGATACGCAGTATTTT
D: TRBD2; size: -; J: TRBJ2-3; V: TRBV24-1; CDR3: CATSDSREGGTDTQYF; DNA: TGTGCCACCAGTGATTCGCGGGAGGGCGGCACAGATACGCAGTATTTT
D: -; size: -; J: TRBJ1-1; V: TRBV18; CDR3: CASSPEGQDTEAFF; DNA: TGTGCCAGCTCACCAGAGGGCCAGGACACTGAAGCTTTCTTT
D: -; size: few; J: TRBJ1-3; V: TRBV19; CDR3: CASSPGEGTIYF; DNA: TGTGCCAGTAGTCCCGGAGAGGGCACCATATATTTT
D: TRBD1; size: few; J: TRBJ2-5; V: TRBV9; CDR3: CASSRRQGGIETQYF; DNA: TGTGCCAGCAGCAGAAGACAGGGGGGGATAGAGACCCAGTACTTC
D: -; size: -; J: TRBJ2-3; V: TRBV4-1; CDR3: CASTSLTDTQYF; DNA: TGCGCCAGCACCTCCCTCACAGATACGCAGTATTTT
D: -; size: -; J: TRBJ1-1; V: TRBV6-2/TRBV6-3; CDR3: CASSYSTGYSVTEAFF; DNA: TGTGCCAGCAGTTACTCAACAGGGTATAGTGTCACTGAAGCTTTCTTT
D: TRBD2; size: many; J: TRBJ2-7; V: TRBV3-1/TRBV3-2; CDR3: CASSRVAGVAHEQYF; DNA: TGTGCCAGCAGCCGGGTAGCGGGAGTCGCTCACGAGCAGTACTTC
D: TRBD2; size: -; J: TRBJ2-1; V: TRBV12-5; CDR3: CASGLVGRVGRASYNEQFF; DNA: TGTGCTAGTGGTTTGGTAGGTCGGGTCGGGAGGGCCTCCTACAATGAGCAGTTCTTC
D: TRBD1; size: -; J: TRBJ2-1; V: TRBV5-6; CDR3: CASSLADRGLDEQFF; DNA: TGTGCCAGCAGCTTGGCGGACAGGGGGCTTGATGAGCAGTTCTTC
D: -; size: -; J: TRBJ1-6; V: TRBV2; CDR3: CASSPRALRSYNSPLHF; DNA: TGTGCCAGCAGTCCCCGAGCCTTGAGGTCCTATAATTCACCCCTCCACTTT
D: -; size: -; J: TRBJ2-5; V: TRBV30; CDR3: CAWSVRGETQYF; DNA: TGTGCCTGGAGTGTAAGGGGGGAGACCCAGTACTTC
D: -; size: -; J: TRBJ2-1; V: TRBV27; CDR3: CASSLARLSSYNEQFF; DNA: TGTGCCAGCAGTTTGGCCCGACTGAGCTCCTACAATGAGCAGTTCTTC
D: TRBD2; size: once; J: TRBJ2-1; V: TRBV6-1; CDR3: CASSDLGLAGVNEQFF; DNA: TGTGCCAGCAGTGATTTAGGACTAGCGGGAGTCAATGAGCAGTTCTTC
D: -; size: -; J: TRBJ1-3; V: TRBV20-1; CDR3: CSASNRVSGNTIYF; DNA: TGCAGTGCTAGTAACAGGGTCTCTGGAAACACCATATATTTT
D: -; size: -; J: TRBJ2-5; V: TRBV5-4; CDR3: CASSSRDQETQYF; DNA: TGTGCCAGCAGCTCCAGGGATCAAGAGACCCAGTACTTC
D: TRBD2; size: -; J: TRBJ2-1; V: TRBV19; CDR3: CASSPRWGGNSYNEQFF; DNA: TGTGCCAGTAGTCCGCGATGGGGGGGGAATTCCTACAATGAGCAGTTCTTC
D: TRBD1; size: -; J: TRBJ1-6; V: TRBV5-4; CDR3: CASSLYRGSPLHF; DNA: TGTGCCAGCAGCTTATACAGGGGTTCACCCCTCCACTTT
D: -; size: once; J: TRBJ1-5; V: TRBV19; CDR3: CASSITGKGQPQHF; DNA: TGTGCCAGTAGTATAACAGGGAAGGGGCAGCCCCAGCATTTT
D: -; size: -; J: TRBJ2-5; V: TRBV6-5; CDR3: CASSYSGGQETQYF; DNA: TGTGCCAGCAGTTACTCAGGGGGCCAAGAGACCCAGTACTTC
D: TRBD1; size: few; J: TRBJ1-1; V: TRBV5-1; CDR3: CASSRDRGSASAFF; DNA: TGCGCCAGCAGTCGGGACAGGGGATCGGCGTCAGCTTTCTTT
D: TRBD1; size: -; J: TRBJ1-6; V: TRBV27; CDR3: CASSLRGTDNSPLHF; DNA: TGTGCCAGCAGTCTAAGGGGGACAGATAATTCACCCCTCCACTTT
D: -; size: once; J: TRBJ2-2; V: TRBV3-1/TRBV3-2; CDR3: CASSQAYTGELFF; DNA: TGTGCCAGCAGCCAAGCGTACACCGGGGAGCTGTTTTTT
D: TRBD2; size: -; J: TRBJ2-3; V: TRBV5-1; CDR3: CASRLAGGPDTQYF; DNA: TGCGCCAGTCGGCTAGCGGGGGGGCCCGATACGCAGTATTTT
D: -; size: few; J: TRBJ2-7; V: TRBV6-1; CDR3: CASSERGGPYEQYF; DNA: TGTGCCAGCAGTGAACGGGGAGGCCCCTACGAGCAGTACTTC
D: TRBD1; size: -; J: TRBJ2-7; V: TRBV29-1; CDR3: CSVDQQGSRHEQYF; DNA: TGCAGCGTTGACCAACAGGGGTCTAGACACGAGCAGTACTTC
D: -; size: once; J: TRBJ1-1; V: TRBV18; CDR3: CASSPPPGSEAFF; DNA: TGTGCCAGCTCACCACCCCCAGGGTCTGAAGCTTTCTTT
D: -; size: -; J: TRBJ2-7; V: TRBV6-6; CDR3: CASSSQGVNYEQYF; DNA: TGTGCCAGCAGTTCCCAAGGGGTTAACTACGAGCAGTACTTC
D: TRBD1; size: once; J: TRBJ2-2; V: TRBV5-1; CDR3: CASSPRGQANPHTGELFF; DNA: TGCGCCAGCAGCCCCCGGGGACAGGCGAACCCCCACACCGGGGAGCTGTTTTTT
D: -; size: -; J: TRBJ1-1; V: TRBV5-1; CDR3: CASSLEGTNTEAFF; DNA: TGCGCCAGCAGCTTAGAGGGCACTAACACTGAAGCTTTCTTT
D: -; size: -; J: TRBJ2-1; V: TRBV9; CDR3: CASSVGWGGQNEQFF; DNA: TGTGCCAGCAGCGTAGGGTGGGGGGGCCAGAATGAGCAGTTCTTC
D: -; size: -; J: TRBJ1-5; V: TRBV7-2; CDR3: CASSPKEGVVGNQPQHF; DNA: TGTGCCAGCAGCCCCAAAGAGGGGGTGGTAGGGAATCAGCCCCAGCATTTT
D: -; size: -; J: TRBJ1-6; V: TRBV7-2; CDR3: CASRYLRGANNSPLHF; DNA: TGTGCCAGCAGGTATCTCCGGGGGGCGAATAATTCACCCCTCCACTTT
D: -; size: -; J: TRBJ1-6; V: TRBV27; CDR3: CASSLEGINSPLHF; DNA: TGTGCCAGCAGTTTGGAGGGAATTAATTCACCCCTCCACTTT
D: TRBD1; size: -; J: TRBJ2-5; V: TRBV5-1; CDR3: CASSLRTGGGETQYF; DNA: TGCGCCAGCAGCCTAAGGACAGGGGGCGGGGAGACCCAGTACTTC
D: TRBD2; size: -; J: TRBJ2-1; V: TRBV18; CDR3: CASSRTSGGPYNEQFF; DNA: TGTGCCAGCTCACGCACTAGCGGGGGTCCCTACAATGAGCAGTTCTTC
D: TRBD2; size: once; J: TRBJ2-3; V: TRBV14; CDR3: CASSRWSSGRTDTQYF; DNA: TGTGCCAGCAGCCGATGGTCGAGCGGGAGAACAGATACGCAGTATTTT
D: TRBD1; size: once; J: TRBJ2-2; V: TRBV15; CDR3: CATRDRGNTGELFF; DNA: TGTGCCACCCGGGACAGGGGTAACACCGGGGAGCTGTTTTTT
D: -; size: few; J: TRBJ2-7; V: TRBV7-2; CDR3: CASSNPDRQYF; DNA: TGTGCCAGCAGCAATCCGGACAGGCAGTACTTC
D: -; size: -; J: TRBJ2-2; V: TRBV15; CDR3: CATSVAENTGELFF; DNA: TGTGCCACCAGCGTGGCGGAGAACACCGGGGAGCTGTTTTTT
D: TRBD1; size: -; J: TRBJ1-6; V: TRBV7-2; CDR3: CASSYAQGNSPLHF; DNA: TGTGCCAGCAGCTACGCACAGGGGAATTCACCCCTCCACTTT
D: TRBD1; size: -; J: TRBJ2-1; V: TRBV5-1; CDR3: CASSSGTGNNEQFF; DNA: TGCGCCAGCAGCTCCGGGACAGGGAACAATGAGCAGTTCTTC
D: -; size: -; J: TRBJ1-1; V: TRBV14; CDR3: CASSQDGGAFF; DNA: TGTGCCAGCAGCCAAGACGGGGGGGCTTTCTTT
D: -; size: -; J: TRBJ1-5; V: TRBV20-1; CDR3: CSASLVQDSNQPQHF; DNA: TGCAGTGCTAGTTTGGTACAGGATAGCAATCAGCCCCAGCATTTT
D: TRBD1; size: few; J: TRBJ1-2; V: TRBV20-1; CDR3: CSASGSGGHTYGYTF; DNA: TGCAGTGCTAGTGGATCAGGGGGGCACACCTATGGCTACACCTTC
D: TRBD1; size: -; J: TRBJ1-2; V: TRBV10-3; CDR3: CAIAPGQGYGYTF; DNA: TGTGCCATCGCGCCGGGACAGGGCTATGGCTACACCTTC
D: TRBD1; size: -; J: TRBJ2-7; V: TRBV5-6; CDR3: CASSYDRATYEQYF; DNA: TGTGCCAGCAGCTATGACAGGGCGACCTACGAGCAGTACTTC
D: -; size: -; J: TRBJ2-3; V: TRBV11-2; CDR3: CASSYSDTQYF; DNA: TGTGCCAGCAGCTACAGCGATACGCAGTATTTT
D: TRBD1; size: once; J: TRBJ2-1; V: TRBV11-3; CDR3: CASSLGTGAFNEQFF; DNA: TGTGCCAGCAGCTTAGGGACAGGGGCATTCAATGAGCAGTTCTTC
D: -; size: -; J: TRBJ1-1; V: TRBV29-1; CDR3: CSVGEGGGTEAFF; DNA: TGCAGCGTTGGCGAAGGCGGAGGGACTGAAGCTTTCTTT
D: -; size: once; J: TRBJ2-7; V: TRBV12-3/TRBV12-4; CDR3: CASGAGPYEQYF; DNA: TGTGCCTCTGGGGCAGGTCCCTACGAGCAGTACTTC
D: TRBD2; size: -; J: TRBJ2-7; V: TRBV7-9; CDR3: CASSLRASGIYEQYF; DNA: TGTGCCAGCAGCTTACGAGCTAGCGGGATTTACGAGCAGTACTTC